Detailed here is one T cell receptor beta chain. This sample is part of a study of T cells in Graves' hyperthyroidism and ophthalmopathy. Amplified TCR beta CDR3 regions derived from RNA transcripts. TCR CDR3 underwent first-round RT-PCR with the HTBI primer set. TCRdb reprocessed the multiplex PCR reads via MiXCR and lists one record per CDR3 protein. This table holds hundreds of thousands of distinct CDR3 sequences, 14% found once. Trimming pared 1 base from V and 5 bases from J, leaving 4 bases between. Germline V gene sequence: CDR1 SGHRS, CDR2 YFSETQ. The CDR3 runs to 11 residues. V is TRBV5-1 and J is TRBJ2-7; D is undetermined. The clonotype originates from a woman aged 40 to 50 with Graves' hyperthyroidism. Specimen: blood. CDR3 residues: CASSLTDEQYF. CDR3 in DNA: TGCGCCAGCAGCTTGACAGACGAGCAGTACTTC.